This T cell receptor (beta chain) stems from a study of high-grade serous ovarian cancer treatment subgroups. Here immunoSEQ multiplex PCR was the method, and the copy in TCRdb shows in-frame clones only, minus some. The sample consists of about 8,500 clones, about 70% of them appearing once. The tumor samples were collected prior to definitive surgery or chemotherapy. The CDR3 length is 14 residues. After removal of 4 bases from V and 5 bases from J, the junction contained 9 bases not matched to a gene. Germline-derived CDR1 and CDR2 are SGHRS and YFSETQ. This clonotype was sampled from a human donor with high-grade serous ovarian cancer. Sequenced sample: tumor tissue. The chain recombines TRBV5-1 with TRBJ2-7; 7 bases are shared with TRBD1. The CDR3 DNA follows: TGCGCCAGCAGCGTGTCGGGACAGAGGGACGAGCAGTACTTC. It specifies CASSVSGQRDEQYF. Full variable domain (rest looked up from reference TRBV5-1 and TRBJ2-7): KAGVTQTPRYLIKTRGQQVTLSCSPISGHRSVSWYQQTPGQGLQFLFEYFSETQRNKGNFPGRFSGRQFSNSRSEMNVSTLELGDSALYLCASSVSGQRDEQYFGPGTRLTVT.